One TCR beta chain is described in this entry. Its cognate antigen is unknown. This CDR3 has 15 residues. Germline CDR1 reads SGDLS; CDR2 reads YYNGEE. The V segment lost 3 bases and the J segment 5 bases; nucleotides outside the gene matches: 6. This record comes from a study of cytomegalovirus exposure and HLA in healthy donors. As for the study in general: Earlier, 95 million to 120 million unique TCR beta sequences were recovered from roughly 170 million T cells by an analysis. Study-level results: Presence/absence analyses took donor sequencing depth as roughly uniform. Segments of the TCR beta V type were, in most cases, productive about 90% or about 30% of the time in an earlier analysis.

In the PCR, 60 Vbeta and 13 Jbeta primers were used. In the source study's methods: In a later analysis, around 12 million of about 80 million unique beta chains occurred in at least two donors. The method was immunoSEQ multiplex PCR; TCRdb's version includes in-frame clones alone and lacks a portion of them. The V and J calls and clone size are taken from that table; D and trimming were inferred from the DNA. Here the sample spans roughly 160,000 clones, approximately 74% being singletons. This receptor was obtained from a woman aged 30 to 39 in good health and CMV-seronegative. Sequenced material: PBMCs. The chain has TRBV9 and TRBJ2-1; 9 nucleotides agree with TRBD2. CDR3 in amino acids: CASSAGLAPNNEQFF. The CDR3 nucleotides are TGTGCCAGCAGCGCTGGACTAGCGCCAAACAATGAGCAGTTCTTC.